The 20 T cell receptor beta chains reported below all come from one sample, sequenced in a study of blood T cell repertoires in COVID-19. Generated by immunoSEQ multiplex PCR, the TCRdb table keeps only in-frame clones and is missing some. The data contain 200,000 to 250,000 clones, 75% to 90% of them seen just once; the ten biggest clones take up approximately 5.2%. The sequenced sample was peripheral blood. Receptor source: a woman between 65 and 79 years old with COVID-19, enrolled during active disease.

This clone appeared many times. V is TRBV18 and J is TRBJ2-7, with D perhaps matching TRBD1 (5 bases). The CDR3 has 14 amino acids. The V gene's germline CDR1 is KGHSH and CDR2 LQKENI. Trimming cost V 6 bases and J 6 bases, with 18 bases left between them. DNA for the CDR3: TGTGCCAGCTCCTCGACAGTGGCCAAAGGCGAGCAGTACTTC. Amino acid sequence: CASSSTVAKGEQYF. Filled out from reference TRBV18 and TRBJ2-7, the complete variable domain reads NAGVMQNPRHLVRRRGQEARLRCSPMKGHSHVYWYRQLPEEGLKFMVYLQKENIIDESGMPKERFSAEFPKEGPSILRIQQVVRGDSAAYFCASSSTVAKGEQYFGPGTRLTVT.

This chain links TRBV5-1 with TRBJ1-1; D gene unclear. This CDR3 is built from 16 residues. CDR1 and CDR2 from the germline V gene are SGHRS and YFSETQ. V was clipped by 0 bases and J by 0 bases, with 12 bases between them. The chain's CDR3 is CASSLGFARLNTEAFF. The CDR3 DNA sequence: TGCGCCAGCAGCTTGGGATTTGCGAGATTGAACACTGAAGCTTTCTTT.

V gene TRBV27 combines with J gene TRBJ2-1; D not certain. V was cut by 0 bases and J by 5 bases, with 5 bases left in between. CDR1 and CDR2 (germline): MNHEY, SMNVEV (reference sequence). The length of the CDR3 is 13 residues. The CDR3 reads CASSLSADNEQFF. The DNA of the CDR3 is TGTGCCAGCAGTTTATCCGCAGACAATGAGCAGTTCTTC.

The rearrangement uses TRBV28 and TRBJ1-2, with D maybe TRBD1 (5 bases). This CDR3 comprises 14 residues. Germline-derived CDR1 and CDR2 are MDHEN and SYDVKM. With 2 bases removed from V and 4 bases from J, the gap between germline ends came to 11 bases. CDR3 loop: CASSLISGGYGYTF. The CDR3 region has the DNA TGTGCCAGCAGTTTAATATCCGGGGGCTATGGCTACACCTTC.

A note on this clone: At one of its ends the junction is not consistent with the germline gene, which may arise from a read error. The same CDR3 is also encoded by other DNA sequences in this sample. This chain links TRBV19 with TRBJ2-4, with D tentatively TRBD2 (7 bases). The CDR3 spans 17 residues. Germline V gene lookup returns CDR1 LNHDA and CDR2 SQIVND (reference sequence). CDR3 sequence (DNA): TGCGCCAGTAGTACTTCTGGGCGGGGGCTAGCCAAAAACATTCAGTACTTC. Its translation: CASSTSGRGLAKNIQYF. The full variable domain, in which reference TRBV19 and TRBJ2-4 provide the parts outside the CDR3, is DGGITQSPKYLFRKEGQNVTLSCEQNLNHDAMYWYRQDPGQGLRLIYYSQIVNDFQKGDIAEGYSVSREKKESFPLTVTSAQKNPTAFYLCASSTSGRGLAKNIQYFGAGTRLSVL.

This clone was recorded a few times. V gene TRBV27 combines with J gene TRBJ1-4, with D uncertain. V was shortened by 6 bases and J by 3 bases, with 8 bases between the two germline ends. Per the germline V gene, CDR1 is MNHEY and CDR2 is SMNVEV (reference sequence). The CDR3 length is 13 residues. The CDR3 region has the DNA TGTGCCAGCAGAACGAGGGCTAATGAAAAACTGTTTTTT. It specifies CASRTRANEKLFF. The variable domain in full, completed from reference TRBV27 and TRBJ1-4, reads EAQVTQNPRYLITVTGKKLTVTCSQNMNHEYMSWYRQDPGLGLRQIYYSMNVEVTDKGDVPEGYKVSRKEKRNFPLILESPSPNQTSLYFCASRTRANEKLFFGSGTQLSVL.

The CDR3 sequence is CASSYSWGQGSGANVLTF. The DNA of the CDR3 is TGTGCCAGCAGTTACTCGTGGGGACAGGGGTCTGGGGCCAACGTCCTGACTTTC. This rearrangement joins TRBV6-2 or TRBV6-3 to TRBJ2-6, with 10 nucleotides matching TRBD1. Trimming cost V 0 bases and J 1 base; bases outside gene matches: 3. Per the germline V gene, CDR1 is MNHEY and CDR2 is SVGEGT. This CDR3 has 18 amino acids.

This chain uses TRBV9 with TRBJ2-7; 7 bases align to TRBD2. The CDR3 runs to 15 residues. Germline V lookup: CDR1 SGDLS, CDR2 YYNGEE. With 0 bases clipped from V and 2 bases from J, the junction kept 5 bases outside the gene matches. This chain's CDR3 is CASSVGPSGTYEQYF. Here the CDR3 DNA reads TGTGCCAGCAGCGTAGGGCCTAGCGGAACCTACGAGCAGTACTTC.

The chain has TRBV6-2 or TRBV6-3 and TRBJ2-4; 8 bases align to TRBD1. The CDR3 length is 14 residues. Germline V gives CDR1 MNHEY, CDR2 SVGEGT. With 5 bases clipped from V and 4 bases from J, the junction kept 4 bases outside the gene matches. This chain's CDR3 is CASSPWTGKNIQYF. CDR3 bases: TGTGCCAGCAGTCCATGGACAGGGAAAAACATTCAGTACTTC.

This CDR3 is CASSKGTSYQETQYF. The CDR3 DNA follows: TGTGCCAGCAGTAAGGGGACTTCGTACCAAGAGACCCAGTACTTC. The chain employs TRBV6-2 or TRBV6-3 and TRBJ2-5; tentatively, D is TRBD2 (6 bases). Trimming removed 5 bases from V and 0 bases from J, with 13 bases in between. Per the germline V gene, CDR1 is MNHEY and CDR2 is SVGEGT. The CDR3 runs to 15 residues.

The chain has TRBV7-2 and TRBJ1-2, with a tentative D call TRBD1 (6 bases). Germline CDR1 SGHTA, CDR2 FQGNSA. The CDR3 spans 14 residues. V was clipped by 7 bases and J by 4 bases, with 16 bases between them. CDR3 sequence reads: CASNFGQISYGYTF. The CDR3 DNA reads as TGTGCCAGCAACTTCGGACAGATCTCCTATGGCTACACCTTC.

This chain connects TRBV7-2 to TRBJ1-4; weak D call: TRBD1 (5 bases). Trimming removed 5 bases at V and 8 bases at J, with 15 bases between. From germline, CDR1 is SGHTA and CDR2 FQGNSA. The CDR3 totals 14 residues. The CDR3 sequence: CASSQGLLGEKLFF. CDR3 bases: TGTGCCAGCAGCCAGGGACTTTTGGGGGAAAAACTGTTTTTT.

This clone was counted a few times. V is TRBV30 and J is TRBJ1-4, with 7 bases that match TRBD1. The trim removed 5 bases at V and 0 bases at J, leaving 9 bases unmatched. The CDR3 sequence is 16 residues long. Germline V CDR1 and CDR2: GTSNPN, SVGIG (reference sequence). This chain's CDR3 is CAWGTDHPATNEKLFF. DNA for the CDR3: TGTGCCTGGGGGACAGACCACCCCGCAACTAATGAAAAACTGTTTTTT.

The rearrangement uses TRBV7-2 and TRBJ2-3, with D possibly TRBD2 on 5 matching bases. Germline-derived CDR1 and CDR2 are SGHTA and FQGNSA. V was cut by 1 base and J by 0 bases, with 11 bases left in between. The CDR3 is made up of 16 amino acids. Here the CDR3 reads CASSLVGGPSTDTQYF. DNA of the CDR3: TGTGCCAGCAGCTTAGTGGGCGGGCCCAGCACAGATACGCAGTATTTT. Combining the CDR3 with reference TRBV7-2 and TRBJ2-3 gives the whole variable domain GAGVSQSPSNKVTEKGKDVELRCDPISGHTALYWYRQSLGQGLEFLIYFQGNSAPDKSGLPSDRFSAERTGGSVSTLTIQRTQQEDSAVYLCASSLVGGPSTDTQYFGPGTRLTVL.

The V and J genes are TRBV5-4 and TRBJ2-2; D unresolved. V shed 0 bases and J shed 0 bases, with 6 bases lying between them. The germline CDR1 and CDR2 sequences are SGHNT and YYREEE (reference sequence). The CDR3 has 15 residues. Here the CDR3 DNA reads TGTGCCAGCAGCTTGGGCGTGTCGAACACCGGGGAGCTGTTTTTT. Encoded protein: CASSLGVSNTGELFF.

V is TRBV27 and J is TRBJ1-2; D perhaps matches TRBD1 (5 bases). The CDR3 loop spans 15 amino acids. CDR1 and CDR2 from the germline V gene are MNHEY and SMNVEV (reference sequence). Between the trimmed V and J ends, which lost 6 bases and 1 base, there was a span of 15 bases. In nucleotides, the CDR3 is TGTGCCAGCAGGGAGCTCAGGGCCCTTAACTATGGCTACACCTTC. It yields the protein CASRELRALNYGYTF.

The J gene is TRBJ2-7, the V gene TRBV30; 7 nucleotides match TRBD2. CDR1 and CDR2 from the germline V gene are GTSNPN and SVGIG (reference sequence). This CDR3 contains 16 residues. Trimming at V came to 3 bases and at J to 2 bases, leaving 13 bases not matched to a gene. DNA for the CDR3: TGTGCCTGGAGCCCGGGGGGTGGGAGATTTCCCTACGAGCAGTACTTC. Translating it yields CAWSPGGGRFPYEQYF.

Only one count was recorded for this clone. This chain joins TRBV5-1 and TRBJ1-4; D possibly corresponds to TRBD1 (5 bases). Per germline, CDR1 SGHRS and CDR2 YFSETQ. Between the trimmed V and J ends, which lost 7 bases and 1 base, there was a span of 11 bases. The CDR3 is 14 amino acids. The CDR3 sequence is CASRWGETNEKLFF. CDR3 sequence (DNA): TGCGCCAGCCGATGGGGGGAAACTAATGAAAAACTGTTTTTT.

The V and J genes are TRBV19 and TRBJ1-2; 8 positions agree with TRBD1. Trimming at V came to 6 bases and at J to 5 bases, leaving 8 bases not matched to a gene. This CDR3 has 14 amino acids. In germline, CDR1 is LNHDA, CDR2 SQIVND (reference sequence). The CDR3 reads CASSNRGRSYGYTF. In DNA, the CDR3 is TGTGCCAGTAGCAACAGGGGGAGATCGTATGGCTACACCTTC.

This clone was recorded at least ten times. V usage is TRBV19 and J usage is TRBJ2-5; a weak D match, TRBD2 (6 bases). Germline CDR1 reads LNHDA; CDR2 reads SQIVND (reference sequence). The length of the CDR3 is 16 residues. The V end was cut by 5 bases, the J end by 4 bases, with 20 bases between. CDR3 residues: CASSGRGLREGETQYF. CDR3 nucleotide sequence: TGTGCCAGTAGTGGAAGAGGACTACGCGAGGGAGAGACCCAGTACTTC.